This TCR beta chain comes out of a study of cytomegalovirus exposure and HLA in healthy donors. Primers for the PCR totalled 60 Vbeta and 13 Jbeta. Generated by immunoSEQ multiplex PCR, the TCRdb table keeps only in-frame clones and is missing some. The sample includes about 160,000 clones, 70% to 80% of them seen just once. The sample holds a few counts of this clone. The antigen is not known. Notes on the study in general: What TCR beta sequences reportedly achieved was accurate prediction of HLA-A and HLA-B alleles in most subjects.

Germline CDR1 SGHDT, CDR2 YYEEEE. This CDR3 has 14 residues. Trimming took 4 bases from V and 9 from J; bases not matched to a gene: 10. The V gene is TRBV5-6, the J gene TRBJ2-1; 7 bases match TRBD2. The origin of this receptor is a man aged 35 to 55 in good health and CMV-seropositive. The sequenced sample was PBMCs. The CDR3 spells CASSPGGPSGEQFF. CDR3 nucleotide sequence: TGTGCCAGCAGCCCGGGAGGACCGTCGGGTGAGCAGTTCTTC.